This TCR beta chain is drawn from a study of shared clonotypes between healthy human individuals. Overall study context: Donors had three CD4 naive, three CD4 memory, two CD8 naive and one CD8 memory plate apiece. General study results and limits: In general, naive subsets displayed greater estimated richness than memory subsets did.

The germline V gene encodes CDR1 KGHSH and CDR2 LQKENI. The CDR3 sequence is 14 residues long. The germline V and J ends were trimmed by 2 bases and 5 bases, with 10 bases remaining between them. This clone was seen a single time. The antigen is unknown. Clones were read by immunoSEQ multiplex PCR, and TCRdb kept only the in-frame ones, dropping some. Among about 1,500,000 clones listed, roughly 95% were seen once. This TCR was recovered from a man aged 30-40 years in good health. Specimen: naive CD4+ T cells sorted from blood. As to subset: CD45RA+ positively selected. The V call is TRBV18, the J call TRBJ2-1, with D uncertain. DNA of the CDR3: TGTGCCAGCTCACCAGCGTCAGGACACAATGAGCAGTTCTTC. Amino acids: CASSPASGHNEQFF.